This T cell receptor beta chain was obtained from a study of T cell repertoires in cytomegalovirus infection. A single record per CDR3 protein comes from TCRdb applying MiXCR to the reads. The sample yields around 710,000 distinct CDR3 sequences, roughly 28% seen once. This clonotype was detected many times. Its target is not known. Study-level results: Dominating the ex vivo response were TCR beta clonotypes that were CMV-specific and HLA-C-restricted.

The CDR3 sequence is 11 residues long. The V gene lost 4 bases and the J gene lost 3 bases, with 4 bases spanning the gap. The germline V gene has CDR1 SGHTA and CDR2 FQGNSA. The genes are TRBV7-2 and TRBJ2-7; D uncertain. Here the sequenced sample was cultured CD8+ T cells from PBMCs, taken from culture after CMV antigen stimulation. This clonotype was obtained from a human donor in good health (CMV status not recorded). Some clones in this sample may be carry-over from other donors' samples. The CDR3, as DNA: TGTGCCAGCAGCTACATCTACGAGCAGTACTTC. Amino acids: CASSYIYEQYF.